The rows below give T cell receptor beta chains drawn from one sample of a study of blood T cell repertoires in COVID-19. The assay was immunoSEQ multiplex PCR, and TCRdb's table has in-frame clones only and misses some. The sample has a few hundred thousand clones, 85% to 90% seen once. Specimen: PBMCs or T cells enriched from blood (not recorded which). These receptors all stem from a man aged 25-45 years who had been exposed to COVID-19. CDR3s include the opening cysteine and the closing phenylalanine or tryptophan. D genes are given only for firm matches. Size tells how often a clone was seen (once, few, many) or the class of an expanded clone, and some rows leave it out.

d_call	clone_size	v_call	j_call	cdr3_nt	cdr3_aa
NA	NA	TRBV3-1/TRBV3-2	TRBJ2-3	TGTGCCAGCAGCCGTCAGGGGACGCACACAGATACGCAGTATTTT	CASSRQGTHTDTQYF
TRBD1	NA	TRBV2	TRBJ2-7	TGTGCCAGCACCGAAGGGCCAGGGGGATCGGGGGAGCAGTACTTC	CASTEGPGGSGEQYF
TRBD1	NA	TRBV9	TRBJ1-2	TGTGCCAGCAGCGTAACGACCTTACTTAGGACAGGGTACTATGGCTACACCTTC	CASSVTTLLRTGYYGYTF
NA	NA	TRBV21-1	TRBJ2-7	TGTGCCAGCGGGACAGGGGGTTTTTACGAGCAGTACTTC	CASGTGGFYEQYF
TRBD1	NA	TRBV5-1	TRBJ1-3	TGCGCCAGCAGCGTTACAGGGGATTCTGGAAACACCATATATTTT	CASSVTGDSGNTIYF
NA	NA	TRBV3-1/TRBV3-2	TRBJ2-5	TGTGCCAGCAGCCAGTCATTGTACCAAGAGACCCAGTACTTC	CASSQSLYQETQYF
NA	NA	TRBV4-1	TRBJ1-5	TGCGCCAGCAGCCCAGCGGGGCGCAATCAGCCCCAGCATTTT	CASSPAGRNQPQHF
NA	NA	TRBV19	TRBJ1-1	TGTGCCAGTAGTAGCGAGACACCAAACACTGAAGCTTTCTTT	CASSSETPNTEAFF
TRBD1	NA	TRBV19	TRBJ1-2	TGTGCCAGTAGTATGACGGACAGGGGATATGGCTACACCTTC	CASSMTDRGYGYTF
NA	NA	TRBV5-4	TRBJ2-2	TGTGCCAGCAGAACTATGTCCGGGGAGCTGTTTTTT	CASRTMSGELFF
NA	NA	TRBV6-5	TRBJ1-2	TGTGCCAGCATTTTTCAGGGTTTCCCCTATGGCTACACCTTC	CASIFQGFPYGYTF
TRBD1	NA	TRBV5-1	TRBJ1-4	TGCGCCAGCCGGGACAGGGAGCGGGAAAAACTGTTTTTT	CASRDREREKLFF
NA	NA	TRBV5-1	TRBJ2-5	TGCGCCAGCAGCTTGGAGGCTAGCCAAGAGACCCAGTACTTC	CASSLEASQETQYF
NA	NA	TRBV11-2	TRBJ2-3	TGTGCCAGCAGCTCACAGAGGGGGATGTCGCAGTATTTT	CASSSQRGMSQYF
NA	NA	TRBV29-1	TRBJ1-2	TGCAGCGTTGAATATAATCGATGGAGTGACTATGGCTACACCTTC	CSVEYNRWSDYGYTF
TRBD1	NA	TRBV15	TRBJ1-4	TGTGCCACCAGCCAAGACAGGGGGAGGGGTAATGAAAAACTGTTTTTT	CATSQDRGRGNEKLFF
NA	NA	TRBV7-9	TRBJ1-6	TGTGCCAGCAGCGACCGGGAGAGCTCCTATAATTCACCCCTCCACTTT	CASSDRESSYNSPLHF
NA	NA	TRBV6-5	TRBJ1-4	TGTGCCAGCAGGGATAGACAGTTTGAAAAACTGTTTTTT	CASRDRQFEKLFF
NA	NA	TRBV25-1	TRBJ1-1	TGTGCCAGCAGTGAAACAGGGCAGCGGTTCGGAGCTTTCTTT	CASSETGQRFGAFF
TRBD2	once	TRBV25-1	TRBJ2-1	TGTGCCAGCAGTAAAATGCGGGGGGGCAACTACAATGAGCAGTTCTTC	CASSKMRGGNYNEQFF
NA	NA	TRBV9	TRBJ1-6	TGTGCCAGCAGCGCGGGGAGCTCCTATAATTCACCCCTCCACTTT	CASSAGSSYNSPLHF
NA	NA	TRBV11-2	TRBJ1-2	TGTGCCAGCAGCTTAGCGGGACTGAGCTATGGCTACACCTTC	CASSLAGLSYGYTF
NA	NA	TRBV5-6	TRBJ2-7	TGTGCCAGCAGCTTGTTTGGCCGCTACGAGCAGTACTTC	CASSLFGRYEQYF
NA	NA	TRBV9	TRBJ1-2	TGTGCCAGCAGCGCCCACAATAACTATGGCTACACCTTC	CASSAHNNYGYTF
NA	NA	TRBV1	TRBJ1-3	TGCACCAGCCTAACCGAGGAGAGTAAGATCGGGAACACCATATATTTT	CTSLTEESKIGNTIYF
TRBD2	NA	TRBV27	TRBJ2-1	TGCGCCAGCAGTTTCTCTAGCGGGGGGGCATATGAGCAGTTCTTC	CASSFSSGGAYEQFF
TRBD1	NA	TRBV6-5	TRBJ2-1	TGTGCCAGCAGTAAGGACAGGGGTTACAATGAGCAGTTCTTC	CASSKDRGYNEQFF
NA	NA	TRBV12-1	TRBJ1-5	TGTGCCAGCAGCTTTGGGTCCAGGGTGAATCAGCCCCAGCATTTT	CASSFGSRVNQPQHF
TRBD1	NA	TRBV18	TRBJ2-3	TGTGCCAGCTCACGATCCGGGACAGGGGGCCCTGGGGATACGCAGTATTTT	CASSRSGTGGPGDTQYF
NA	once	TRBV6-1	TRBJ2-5	TGTGCCAGCAGTGAAAACTCAGGACAAGAGACCCAGTACTTC	CASSENSGQETQYF
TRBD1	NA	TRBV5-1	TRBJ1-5	TGCGCCAGCAGCTTCTCAGGGGGCACCCAGCCCCAGCATTTT	CASSFSGGTQPQHF
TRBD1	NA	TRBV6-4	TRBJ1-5	TGTGCCAGCAGTGACTCCGGGGACAGAAAGGGGCAGCCCCAGCATTTT	CASSDSGDRKGQPQHF
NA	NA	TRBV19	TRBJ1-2	TGTGCCAGTACTCCGATGACGGGGATGGGCTATGGCTACACCTTC	CASTPMTGMGYGYTF
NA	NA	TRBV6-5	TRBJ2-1	TGTGCCAGCAGTTACTCGTTCAGATTCTACAATGAGCAGTTCTTC	CASSYSFRFYNEQFF
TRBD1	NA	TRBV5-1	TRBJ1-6	TGCGCCAGCAGCTTGGAGGCAGGGGGTAATTTGTCCCTCCACTTT	CASSLEAGGNLSLHF
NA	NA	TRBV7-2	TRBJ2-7	TGTGCCAGCAGCTTAGACTCCTTTTACGGACAGCCCTACGAGCAGTACTTC	CASSLDSFYGQPYEQYF
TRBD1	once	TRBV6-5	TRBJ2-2	TGTGCCAGCAGTTACGTCAGGACAGGAGCCGGGGAGCTGTTTTTT	CASSYVRTGAGELFF
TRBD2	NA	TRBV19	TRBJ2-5	TGTGCCAGTAGTATAGATCTAGCGGGGGCAGAAGAGACCCAGTACTTC	CASSIDLAGAEETQYF
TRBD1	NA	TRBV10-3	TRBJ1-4	TGTGCCACACAACCCACAGGGGGCGCAGGGGAAAAACTGTTTTTT	CATQPTGGAGEKLFF
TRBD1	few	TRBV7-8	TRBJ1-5	TGTGCCAGCAGCTTATCCCTGACAGGGGATAATCAGCCCCAGCATTTT	CASSLSLTGDNQPQHF
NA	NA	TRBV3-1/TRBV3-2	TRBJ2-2	TGTGCCAGCAGCCCTAGAACCGGGGAGCTGTTTTTT	CASSPRTGELFF
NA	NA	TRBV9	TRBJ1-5	TGTGCCAGCAGCTCCGGGACAAACCGCAATCAGCCCCAGCATTTT	CASSSGTNRNQPQHF
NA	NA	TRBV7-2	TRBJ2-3	TGTGCCAGCAGCTTAGGTAGCGCGAGCACAGATACGCAGTATTTT	CASSLGSASTDTQYF